This T cell receptor (beta chain) was found in a study of graft-versus-host responses after intestinal transplantation. Across the study: All recipients were transplanted with multivisceral, liver-intestinal, or isolated intestinal grafts. Induction using anti-thymocyte globulin, followed by tacrolimus and steroids for roughly 3 years, was given to all recipients.

General study points: There were GvH clones found in recipient marrow, and some of them appeared first in ileum or blood.

As to this clone: The antigen remains undetermined.

Using immunoSEQ multiplex PCR, the repertoire was profiled, and TCRdb retains in-frame clones only, with some absent. The sample lists fewer than 65,000 clones; 80% to 90% were seen once. CDR3 length: 13 amino acids. V lost 4 bases, J lost 0 bases, and 7 bases lay in between. Germline CDR1 SNHLY, CDR2 FYNNEI. Specimen: unstimulated CD4+ T cells sorted from spleen or lymph node cells, collected before transplant. The chain has TRBV2 and TRBJ2-7; D gene unclear. This TCR was sampled from a human donor who was the organ donor for an intestinal transplant. The CDR3 loop is CASSARSSYEQYF. DNA for the CDR3: TGTGCCAGCAGTGCCCGGAGCTCCTACGAGCAGTACTTC.